These 32 T cell receptor beta chains share one sample of origin, sequenced in a study of metastatic and nonmetastatic thyroid tumors. Nobody among the patients had been given any treatment before thyroid surgery. TCRdb re-analyzed the PCR reads using MiXCR. The sample lists tens of thousands of clones, roughly a sixth occurring once. The sample consisted of blood. These receptors came from a female donor with papillary thyroid cancer or a benign thyroid nodule (not recorded which). Some clones in this sample may be carry-over from other donors' samples.

Ten or more counts support this clone. The gene calls are TRBV5-1 and TRBJ2-7; 9 nucleotides line up with TRBD2. V dropped 4 bases and J dropped 3; count of bases not matched to a gene: 8. The CDR3 sequence is 15 residues long. CDR1 and CDR2 from the germline V gene are SGHRS and YFSETQ. CDR3 sequence reads: CASSLSGSSGYEQYF. The CDR3, as DNA: TGCGCCAGCAGCCTTAGCGGGAGTAGTGGCTACGAGCAGTACTTC.

The chain carries TRBV12-3 or TRBV12-4 and TRBJ1-1; D is unresolved. Trimming cost V 7 bases and J 4 bases, with 22 bases left between them. The CDR3 runs 16 residues. CDR3 loop: CASTRREGGMSTEAFF. The CDR3 bases are TGTGCCAGCACTCGAAGAGAGGGAGGGATGAGCACTGAAGCTTTCTTT.

The rearrangement uses TRBV5-1 and TRBJ2-2; D is perhaps TRBD1 (6 bases). This CDR3 contains 15 residues. From germline, CDR1 is SGHRS and CDR2 YFSETQ. The V gene lost 0 bases and the J gene lost 5 bases, with 11 bases spanning the gap. In DNA, the CDR3 is TGCGCCAGCAGCTTGGGAGGGACAAGGACCGGGGAGCTGTTTTTT. This codes for CASSLGGTRTGELFF.

V usage is TRBV7-9 and J usage is TRBJ2-1; 7 bases line up with TRBD2. This CDR3 has 16 amino acids. Trimming removed 4 bases from V and 1 base from J; junction bases left unmatched: 7. Germline V gene data show CDR1 as SEHNR and CDR2 as FQNEAQ (reference sequence). The CDR3 loop is CASSSTSLRSYNEQFF. The CDR3 DNA reads as TGTGCCAGCAGCTCGACTAGCCTTAGATCCTACAATGAGCAGTTCTTC.

A word on this clone: One end of the junction does not line up with germline, which may come from a read error. This chain uses TRBV7-2 with TRBJ2-1, with 8 bases lining up with TRBD2. This CDR3 has 19 amino acids. In germline, CDR1 is SGHTA, CDR2 FQGNSA. The CDR3 DNA is TGTGCCAGCAGACCGACTAGCGTCCCTCCTAGGGATTCCTACAATGAGCAGCTCTTC. It yields the protein CASRPTSVPPRDSYNEQLF.

This clone was found many times. The chain is built from TRBV29-1 and TRBJ2-7; possible D gene TRBD1, 5 bases. The CDR3 runs 13 residues. Germline lookup yields CDR1 SQVTM and CDR2 ANQGSEA. V lost 2 bases and J lost 2, with 10 bases in between. The CDR3 DNA follows: TGCAGCGTTGAATTGACAGATACCTACGAGCAGTACTTC. Residues: CSVELTDTYEQYF.

This clone appeared many times. J is TRBJ1-1 and V is TRBV7-9; no reliable D call. V was cut by 6 bases and J by 1 base, with 12 bases left in between. CDR3 length equals 14 residues. CDR1 is SEHNR and CDR2 is FQNEAQ in the germline V gene (reference sequence). The CDR3 loop reads CASSPWTANTEAFF. DNA for the CDR3: TGTGCCAGCAGTCCATGGACCGCGAACACTGAAGCTTTCTTT.

The sample holds many counts of this clone. The junction differs from germline at one of its ends, possibly a read error. The chain joins TRBV7-7 to TRBJ2-2; D is possibly TRBD1 or TRBD2 (5 bases each). This CDR3 has 15 residues. Germline V gives CDR1 SSHAT, CDR2 FNYEAQ (reference sequence). In DNA form, the CDR3 reads TGTGCTAGCAGCTCGGGACGAGCAGCCACCGGGGAGCTGTTTTTT. Translating gives CASSSGRAATGELFF.

This clone has ten or more counts. This chain joins TRBV24-1 and TRBJ2-5, with unresolved D. V lost 2 bases and J 5 bases, leaving 11 bases between the germline ends. Germline CDR1 reads KGHDR; CDR2 reads SFDVKD. This CDR3 has 14 amino acids. DNA of the CDR3: TGTGCCACCAGTGATTACCGGGCCTCCGAGACCCAGTACTTC. Its translation: CATSDYRASETQYF.

The gene calls are TRBV28 and TRBJ2-2; the match to TRBD2 covers 8 bases. With V trimmed by 5 bases and J by 10 bases, 15 bases remained unmatched. Germline loops: CDR1 MDHEN, CDR2 SYDVKM. The CDR3 is 16 amino acids. The CDR3 sequence: CASSTFSGAWAEELFF. CDR3 DNA: TGTGCCAGCAGTACCTTTAGCGGGGCCTGGGCCGAGGAGCTGTTTTTT.

V usage is TRBV20-1 and J usage is TRBJ2-2; D not resolved. The CDR3 spans 12 residues. The germline CDR1 and CDR2 sequences are DFQATT and SNEGSKA (reference sequence). V was trimmed by 3 bases and J by 2 bases, leaving 4 bases between them. This CDR3 reads CSARTNTGELFF. The CDR3 nucleotides are TGCAGTGCTAGGACAAACACCGGGGAGCTGTTTTTT.

This clone was detected ten times or more. A much larger clone lies a single base off, so this may be a read error. The V gene is TRBV18, the J gene TRBJ2-7, with TRBD1 matching 7 bases. This CDR3 region has 13 residues. In germline, CDR1 is KGHSH, CDR2 LQKENI. V dropped 3 bases and J dropped 8; count of bases not matched to a gene: 7. The CDR3 region has the DNA TGTGCCAGCTCACCCGGGGACAGCGGCAAGCAGTACTTC. Translation gives CASSPGDSGKQYF.

This clone was seen many times. The chain combines TRBV9 with TRBJ1-4; the match to TRBD1 covers 7 bases. The germline gives CDR1 SGDLS, CDR2 YYNGEE. V was clipped by 0 bases and J by 5 bases; unmatched bases: 4. CDR3 length equals 15 residues. CDR3 loop: CASSVGGTENEKLFF. In DNA, the CDR3 is TGTGCCAGCAGCGTAGGCGGGACAGAAAATGAAAAACTGTTTTTT.

The chain is built from TRBV2 and TRBJ2-7, with 8 nucleotides matching TRBD1. CDR1 is SNHLY, CDR2 FYNNEI, per germline. The length of the CDR3 is 17 residues. Trimming cost V 5 bases and J 3 bases; bases outside gene matches: 15. CDR3 bases: TGTGCCAGCAGTTACACTTACCGTCCGGACAGGGTCTACGAGCAGTACGTC. Protein: CASSYTYRPDRVYEQYV.

Regarding this clone: A much larger clone differs by one base, so this may be a read error. The chain employs TRBV18 and TRBJ2-1, with 10 bases aligning to TRBD2. J was trimmed by 10 bases and V by 2 bases; bases with no gene match: 8. The V gene's germline CDR1 is KGHSH and CDR2 LQKENI. The CDR3 loop spans 15 amino acids. The CDR3 protein is CASSPSQLAGPEQFF. CDR3 DNA sequence: TGTGCCAGCTCACCAAGTCAACTAGCGGGACCCGAGCAGTTCTTC.

Notes on this clone: This could be a read error, since a much larger clone is one nucleotide away. This chain links TRBV11-2 with TRBJ2-6; 7 bases map to TRBD1. Germline V lookup: CDR1 SGHAT, CDR2 FQNNGV. This CDR3 has 16 residues. V lost 8 bases and J lost 1; bases outside the gene matches: 8. In nucleotides, the CDR3 is TGTGCCAGCCACCCGGGACAGTGGTCTGGGGCCAACGTCCTGACTTTC. It yields the protein CASHPGQWSGANVLTF.

There are many counts of this clone. The chain employs TRBV11-3 and TRBJ2-3, with a tentative D call TRBD2 (6 bases). V lost 1 base to trimming and J lost 3 bases, with 8 bases between them. Germline-derived CDR1 and CDR2 are SGHNT and YENEEA. CDR3 length: 14 residues. This CDR3 reads CASSLAGVTDTQYF. The CDR3 DNA reads TGTGCCAGCAGCTTAGCGGGGGTAACAGATACGCAGTATTTT.

The table lists this clone with many counts. The V call is TRBV20-1, the J call TRBJ2-3, with a weak D call TRBD2 (6 bases). Trimming removed 3 bases at V and 4 bases at J, with 14 bases between. There are 14 residues in the CDR3. Germline-derived CDR1 and CDR2 are DFQATT and SNEGSKA (reference sequence). CDR3: CSASRLGEADTQYF. CDR3 sequence (DNA): TGCAGTGCTAGCCGACTAGGGGAGGCAGATACGCAGTATTTT.

This clone has ten or more counts. This sequence joins TRBV2 and TRBJ2-7; TRBD2 matches at 8 bases. The V gene's germline CDR1 is SNHLY and CDR2 FYNNEI. The trim removed 4 bases at V and 3 bases at J, leaving 14 bases unmatched. This CDR3 comprises 17 residues. The CDR3 spells CASSARWRLAFHYEQYF. The CDR3 DNA is TGTGCCAGCAGTGCTCGATGGAGACTAGCGTTCCACTACGAGCAGTACTTC. Using reference TRBV2 and TRBJ2-7 for the parts outside the CDR3, the full variable domain is EPEVTQTPSHQVTQMGQEVILRCVPISNHLYFYWYRQILGQKVEFLVSFYNNEISEKSEIFDDQFSVERPDGSNFTLKIRSTKLEDSAMYFCASSARWRLAFHYEQYFGPGTRLTVT.

The table lists this clone with many counts. The rearrangement links TRBV19 to TRBJ1-5, with TRBD1 as a possible D gene (5 bases). Trimming shortened V by 2 bases and J by 2 bases, and 10 bases separated the two germline ends. This CDR3 is built from 15 residues. Germline V gene sequence: CDR1 LNHDA, CDR2 SQIVND (reference sequence). CDR3 sequence: CASSIYGDGNQPQHF. Here the CDR3 DNA reads TGTGCCAGTAGTATATACGGGGACGGCAATCAGCCCCAGCATTTT.

As for this clone: A much larger clone is a single base away; this may be a read error. J is TRBJ2-5 and V is TRBV20-1; D gene unclear. The CDR3 is 10 amino acids. The germline CDR1 and CDR2 sequences are DFQATT and SNEGSKA (reference sequence). Trimming stripped 2 bases from V and 7 bases from J, with 5 bases between. The CDR3: CSARLGTQYF. CDR3 coding DNA: TGCAGTGCTAGACTGGGGACCCAGTACTTC.

This chain links TRBV28 with TRBJ1-5, with 9 bases identical to TRBD1. Germline CDR1 reads MDHEN; CDR2 reads SYDVKM. V shed 5 bases, J shed 7 bases, and the junction held 9 bases outside the gene matches. The length of the CDR3 is 15 residues. The CDR3 here is CASSMLQGAKQPQHF. The CDR3 bases are TGTGCCAGCAGTATGCTACAGGGGGCGAAGCAGCCCCAGCATTTT. Using reference TRBV28 and TRBJ1-5 for the parts outside the CDR3, the full variable domain is DVKVTQSSRYLVKRTGEKVFLECVQDMDHENMFWYRQDPGLGLRLIYFSYDVKMKEKGDIPEGYSVSREKKERFSLILESASTNQTSMYLCASSMLQGAKQPQHFGDGTRLSIL.

This clone came up many times. The gene calls are TRBV7-9 and TRBJ1-3, with a weak D call TRBD1 (5 bases). Trimming took 5 bases from V and 3 from J, leaving 8 bases between them. This CDR3 is built from 13 residues. Germline values: CDR1 SEHNR, CDR2 FQNEAQ (reference sequence). The CDR3 sequence is CASSVGLGNTIYF. The CDR3 coding sequence is TGTGCCAGCAGCGTGGGACTTGGAAACACCATATATTTT.

This clone has a handful of counts. The chain carries TRBV6-5 and TRBJ2-5; TRBD1 aligns across 9 bases. CDR1 and CDR2 (germline): MNHEY, SVGAGI. The CDR3 is 17 residues long. V dropped 0 bases and J dropped 5; count of bases not matched to a gene: 10. The CDR3 region has the DNA TGTGCCAGCAGTTACTCGTCTTCACAGGGGGCTGACGAGACCCAGTACTTC. Amino acids: CASSYSSSQGADETQYF.

This clone showed up many times. This chain joins TRBV28 and TRBJ2-6, with D possibly matching TRBD1 (6 bases). Germline lookup yields CDR1 MDHEN and CDR2 SYDVKM. This CDR3 is 14 amino acids long. The V end lost 8 bases, the J end lost 3 bases, and 11 bases lay between the germline ends. The CDR3 protein is CASGPGDGANVLTF. CDR3 sequence (DNA): TGTGCCAGCGGCCCAGGGGATGGGGCCAACGTCCTGACTTTC.

V gene TRBV6-1 combines with J gene TRBJ2-7; no reliable D call. This CDR3 region has 12 residues. From germline, CDR1 is MNHNS and CDR2 SASEGT. V lost 7 bases and J 4 bases, leaving 11 bases between the germline ends. The CDR3 DNA follows: TGTGCCAGCACGGGTTTCCCGTACGAGCAGTACTTC. Its protein product is CASTGFPYEQYF.

This clone was recorded a few times. The gene calls are TRBV28 and TRBJ1-2, with unresolved D. This CDR3 comprises 15 residues. Trimming removed 2 bases at V and 5 bases at J, with 15 bases between. Germline V gene sequence: CDR1 MDHEN, CDR2 SYDVKM. This CDR3 reads CASSLGFATSYGYTF. The DNA for the CDR3 is TGTGCCAGCAGTTTAGGGTTCGCGACATCTTATGGCTACACCTTC.

This clone was found many times. Given a much more abundant clone one base away, this may be a read error. The chain links TRBV13 to TRBJ2-5; 7 nucleotides align to TRBD2. The V and J ends lost 4 bases and 7 bases, in that order; junction bases with no gene match: 6. This CDR3 spans 13 amino acids. CDR1 is PRHDT, CDR2 FYEKMQ, per germline (reference sequence). CDR3 protein: CASSSRGEGTQYF. CDR3 DNA sequence: TGTGCCAGCAGCTCCCGGGGGGAAGGGACCCAGTACTTC. The whole variable domain, filled in from reference TRBV13 and TRBJ2-5, reads AAGVIQSPRHLIKEKRETATLKCYPIPRHDTVYWYQQGPGQDPQFLISFYEKMQSDKGSIPDRFSAQQFSDYHSELNMSSLELGDSALYFCASSSRGEGTQYFGPGTRLLVL.

For this clone: This is likely a read error, given that the CDR3 carries no conserved phenylalanine or tryptophan at its end. This chain uses TRBV5-6 with TRBJ2-7; a possible D gene is TRBD2 (6 bases). The CDR3 totals 16 residues. Looked up from germline, CDR1 is SGHDT and CDR2 is YYEEEE. The CDR3 loop reads CVSSDRTKGTFYEQYS. In DNA form, the CDR3 reads TGTGTCAGCAGCGACCGGACAAAGGGGACTTTCTACGAGCAGTACTCC.

With respect to this clone: An end of the junction does not agree with germline; a read error may underlie this. The chain recombines TRBV6-7 with TRBJ2-7; D tentatively reads TRBD1 or TRBD2 (5 bases each). TRBV6-7 is recorded as an ORF, its role being uncertain. This CDR3 contains 16 residues. CDR3 bases: TGTGCCAGCAGTTACAGTCGGGTGAGGGGCTCCTACGATCAGTACTTC. Its translation is CASSYSRVRGSYDQYF.

This clone came up a few times. A much larger clone differs by one base, so this may be a read error. V usage is TRBV30 and J usage is TRBJ1-4; TRBD1 is a possible D gene (5 bases). This CDR3 is 17 amino acids long. V was pared by 3 bases and J by 4 bases, with 21 bases between. The germline CDR1 and CDR2 sequences are GTSNPN and SVGIG (reference sequence). The CDR3 DNA reads TGTGCCTGGAGGAGGCGGGGGAAAGGGCCTTTTAATGAAAAACTGTTTTTT. Amino acid sequence: CAWRRRGKGPFNEKLFF.

The CDR3 sequence: CASSLVFGTSNEQFF. The DNA for the CDR3 is TGTGCCAGCAGCTTAGTATTCGGCACTAGCAATGAGCAGTTCTTC. This sequence joins TRBV11-2 and TRBJ2-1, with D perhaps matching TRBD2 (5 bases). The CDR3 totals 15 residues. Trimming cost V 1 base and J 6 bases, with 13 bases left between them. The germline V gene has CDR1 SGHAT and CDR2 FQNNGV.